One sample yielded the 14 T cell receptor beta chains listed below, sequenced in a study of T cell responses to AZD1222 COVID-19 vaccine. The repertoire was sequenced with immunoSEQ multiplex PCR; TCRdb's copy has only in-frame clones and lacks some. The sample has more than 70,000 clones; approximately 90% are singletons. Source: peripheral blood, taken 28 days after the second AZD1222 dose. The receptors come from an adult who received the AZD1222 COVID-19 vaccine.

This chain joins TRBV27 and TRBJ2-3, with TRBD1 identical over 8 bases. The CDR3 extends over 16 amino acids. V dropped 5 bases and J dropped 0; count of bases not matched to a gene: 7. Germline V CDR1 and CDR2: MNHEY, SMNVEV (reference sequence). The CDR3 here is CASSPRQGLSTDTQYF. The CDR3 DNA reads as TGTGCCAGCAGTCCTCGACAGGGGCTAAGCACAGATACGCAGTATTTT.

This clone has just one count. The identical CDR3 is also encoded by other nucleotide sequences in the sample. V is TRBV12-3 or TRBV12-4 and J is TRBJ1-2, with D unresolved. The germline V and J ends were trimmed by 3 bases and 1 base, with 6 bases remaining between them. The CDR3 contains 13 residues. The CDR3 sequence is CASSLGGNYGYTF. As DNA, the CDR3 is TGTGCCAGCAGTTTGGGCGGTAACTATGGCTACACCTTC.

The rearrangement links TRBV5-6 to TRBJ2-1; D gene ambiguous. Deletions cut 0 bases from V and 9 bases from J, with 7 bases between. Germline CDR1 reads SGHDT; CDR2 reads YYEEEE. The CDR3 is 12 residues long. The CDR3 protein is CASSLVAGEQFF. CDR3 bases: TGTGCCAGCAGCTTGGTGGCCGGTGAGCAGTTCTTC.

The chain couples TRBV27 to TRBJ2-1; the match to TRBD2 covers 13 bases. Per germline, CDR1 MNHEY and CDR2 SMNVEV (reference sequence). This CDR3 is 18 amino acids long. V trimming: 5 bases; J trimming: 2 bases; junction bases outside the gene matches: 9. The CDR3 DNA reads TGTGCCAGCAGTGGACTAGCGGGAGCCCTATCTGCCTACAATGAGCAGTTCTTC. This encodes CASSGLAGALSAYNEQFF.

A single count supports this clone. This chain links TRBV2 with TRBJ2-7; D call uncertain. Germline V gives CDR1 SNHLY, CDR2 FYNNEI. CDR3 length: 13 residues. Trimming removed 6 bases from V and 0 bases from J, with 9 bases in between. CDR3 bases: TGTGCCAGCAGACAGACGGACTCCTACGAGCAGTACTTC. Its protein product is CASRQTDSYEQYF.

This chain uses TRBV13 with TRBJ2-7, with TRBD2 matching over 13 bases. The CDR3 extends over 15 amino acids. Germline CDR1 reads PRHDT; CDR2 reads FYEKMQ (reference sequence). The junction had 4 bases not matched to a gene; V was cut back by 5 bases and J by 3 bases. In nucleotides, the CDR3 is TGTGCCAGCAGCCACGGGACTAGCGGGGTCTACGAGCAGTACTTC. This translates into CASSHGTSGVYEQYF. The full variable domain, with the rest looked up from reference TRBV13 and TRBJ2-7, is AAGVIQSPRHLIKEKRETATLKCYPIPRHDTVYWYQQGPGQDPQFLISFYEKMQSDKGSIPDRFSAQQFSDYHSELNMSSLELGDSALYFCASSHGTSGVYEQYFGPGTRLTVT.

The gene calls are TRBV7-2 and TRBJ1-2, with 8 positions matching TRBD1. Losses at the gene ends were 5 bases for V and 4 bases for J; bases not matched to a gene: 12. The CDR3 sequence is 16 residues long. The V gene's germline CDR1 is SGHTA and CDR2 FQGNSA. For the CDR3, the DNA is TGTGCCAGCAGCCAGGGGGCGGGCGGACAGGGCTATGGCTACACCTTC. This encodes CASSQGAGGQGYGYTF.

The V and J genes are TRBV7-9 and TRBJ2-1, with 11 nucleotides matching TRBD2. The CDR3 loop spans 15 amino acids. Germline V gene data show CDR1 as SEHNR and CDR2 as FQNEAQ (reference sequence). The ends lost 5 bases at V and 5 bases at J; junction bases unmatched: 5. This chain's CDR3 is CASSHPGLADNEQFF. CDR3 DNA: TGTGCCAGCAGCCACCCGGGACTAGCGGACAATGAGCAGTTCTTC.

V gene TRBV14 combines with J gene TRBJ1-3; D might be TRBD1 (5 bases). The germline V gene has CDR1 SGHDN and CDR2 FVKESK. CDR3 length: 14 amino acids. The germline V and J ends were trimmed by 1 base and 2 bases, with 6 bases remaining between them. The DNA of the CDR3 is TGTGCCAGCAGCCAAGGGGGACCTGGAAACACCATATATTTT. Its protein is CASSQGGPGNTIYF.

The CDR3 bases are TGTGCCAGTAGATACAGGGGGCGAGACACCGGGGAGCTGTTTTTT. Residues: CASRYRGRDTGELFF. This chain joins TRBV19 and TRBJ2-2; 9 positions match TRBD1. J gave up 3 bases and V 6 bases, and 5 bases lay outside the gene matches. CDR1 is LNHDA, CDR2 SQIVND, per germline (reference sequence). The CDR3 consists of 15 residues.

The chain is built from TRBV6-5 and TRBJ2-5; 9 nucleotides align to TRBD2. The ends lost 2 bases at V and 5 bases at J; junction bases unmatched: 6. The CDR3 is 15 amino acids. Germline V CDR1 and CDR2: MNHEY, SVGAGI. In DNA form, the CDR3 reads TGTGCCAGCAGTTACGGAGCGGGAGGAGGGGAGACCCAGTACTTC. Its translation is CASSYGAGGGETQYF.

The rearrangement joins TRBV7-3 to TRBJ1-2; the D gene is possibly TRBD1 (6 bases). Trimming left V 5 bases short and J 5 bases short, with 15 bases between. Germline CDR1 SGHTA, CDR2 FQGTGA. The CDR3 extends over 14 amino acids. DNA for the CDR3: TGTGCCAGCAGCGAACAGGGTTCGGGGTATGGCTACACCTTC. Encoded protein: CASSEQGSGYGYTF.

The chain uses TRBV28 and TRBJ1-2; D gene ambiguous. CDR3 length: 15 amino acids. Trimming shortened V by 3 bases and J by 8 bases, and 19 bases separated the two germline ends. Germline V CDR1 and CDR2: MDHEN, SYDVKM. Here the CDR3 reads CASSFGAGQTRGYTF. In DNA form, the CDR3 reads TGTGCCAGCAGTTTTGGCGCAGGCCAAACAAGGGGCTACACCTTC.

V and J are TRBV28 and TRBJ2-7; 8 nucleotides agree with TRBD1. Germline V gene data show CDR1 as MDHEN and CDR2 as SYDVKM. V lost 7 bases to trimming and J lost 2 bases; unmatched junction nucleotides: 16. This CDR3 has 17 amino acids. This CDR3 is CASNLAPDRGITYEQYF. CDR3 coding DNA: TGTGCCAGCAACTTAGCTCCAGACAGGGGTATCACCTACGAGCAGTACTTC.